Listed here are 26 T cell receptor beta chains from one sample, sequenced in a study of neurological immune-mediated disorders. Stated time point: longitudinal time-point 2. TCRdb re-derived calls from the 5' RACE reads in MiXCR, one entry per CDR3 protein. Among fewer than 40,000 distinct CDR3 sequences, 10% to 15% were seen once, and the ten largest hold approximately 2.3%. Sequencing was carried out using PBMCs. Source of these receptors: a woman aged 40 to 55 in good health.

This clonotype was observed many times. The CDR3 coding sequence is TGTGCCATCAGTGTAACGGGACAGGGTTTTTCACCCCTCCACTTT. Protein sequence: CAISVTGQGFSPLHF. This chain joins TRBV10-3 and TRBJ1-6; 9 bases line up with TRBD1. Germline values: CDR1 ENHRY, CDR2 SYGVKD. Trimming at V came to 4 bases and at J to 9 bases, leaving 7 bases not matched to a gene. This CDR3 has 15 residues.

By share of the sample, this clonotype is medium-sized (0.01 to 0.1%). This chain connects TRBV9 to TRBJ2-5, with 8 bases fitting TRBD1. V dropped 2 bases and J dropped 5; count of bases not matched to a gene: 11. The germline gives CDR1 SGDLS, CDR2 YYNGEE. The CDR3 spans 16 residues. CDR3 region: CASSVEDRERWETQYF. The CDR3 DNA reads TGTGCCAGCAGCGTCGAGGACAGGGAGCGGTGGGAGACCCAGTACTTC.

Ten or more counts support this clonotype. CDR3 amino acids: CASSYLWGGTEAFF. The CDR3 bases are TGTGCCAGCAGTTATCTATGGGGAGGCACTGAAGCTTTCTTT. The chain combines TRBV6-5 with TRBJ1-1; unclear D gene. The germline V and J ends were trimmed by 3 bases and 4 bases, with 12 bases remaining between them. Germline loops: CDR1 MNHEY, CDR2 SVGAGI. The CDR3 sequence is 14 residues long.

Many counts were recorded for this clonotype. V and J are TRBV7-2 and TRBJ2-1, with 7 bases aligning to TRBD1. CDR1 and CDR2 from the germline V gene are SGHTA and FQGNSA. With V trimmed by 5 bases and J by 0 bases, 7 bases remained unmatched. The CDR3 has 16 residues. The CDR3 coding sequence is TGTGCCAGCAGCGCCAGGGGGACGAGCTCCTACAATGAGCAGTTCTTC. Its translation: CASSARGTSSYNEQFF.

This clonotype was detected ten times or more. V and J are TRBV20-1 and TRBJ2-4; D remains ambiguous. The V gene's germline CDR1 is DFQATT and CDR2 SNEGSKA (reference sequence). Deletions cut 6 bases from V and 0 bases from J, with 9 bases between. The CDR3 covers 13 residues. For the CDR3, the DNA is TGCAGTGCGTCACAGACAGCCAAAAACATTCAGTACTTC. Protein product: CSASQTAKNIQYF.

In this sample, this clonotype turned up many times. The V and J genes are TRBV5-5 and TRBJ2-2; 9 bases are a match to TRBD2. After removal of 4 bases from V and 3 bases from J, the junction contained 13 bases not matched to a gene. Germline V lookup: CDR1 SGHKS, CDR2 YYEKEE (reference sequence). CDR3 length: 18 amino acids. In DNA, the CDR3 is TGTGCCAGCAGCAAGAGGTGGGCTAGCGGGGTCTACACCGGGGAGCTGTTTTTT. Amino acid sequence: CASSKRWASGVYTGELFF.

J is TRBJ2-5 and V is TRBV11-2; D might be TRBD1 (6 bases). The CDR3 consists of 15 residues. Germline V gene data show CDR1 as SGHAT and CDR2 as FQNNGV. Trimming left V 1 base short and J 5 bases short, with 14 bases between. The CDR3 nucleotides read TGTGCCAGCAGCTTAGGGGAACAGGGACGGGAGACCCAGTACTTC. It yields the protein CASSLGEQGRETQYF. Together with reference TRBV11-2 and TRBJ2-5, the CDR3 gives the full variable domain: EAGVAQSPRYKIIEKRQSVAFWCNPISGHATLYWYQQILGQGPKLLIQFQNNGVVDDSQLPKDRFSAERLKGVDSTLKIQPAKLEDSAVYLCASSLGEQGRETQYFGPGTRLLVL.

This clonotype was seen many times. The genes are TRBV27 and TRBJ2-3; 12 bases line up with TRBD2. The CDR3 runs 17 residues. Per germline, CDR1 MNHEY and CDR2 SMNVEV (reference sequence). J lost 4 bases, V lost 4 bases, and 9 bases had no gene match. In nucleotides, the CDR3 is TGTGCCAGCAGTTCACCCGGGGGACTAGCGGGCGCAGATACGCAGTATTTT. It specifies CASSSPGGLAGADTQYF.

This clonotype was found many times. V and J are TRBV20-1 and TRBJ2-5; D possibly corresponds to TRBD1 (5 bases). The germline V gene encodes CDR1 DFQATT and CDR2 SNEGSKA (reference sequence). The CDR3 contains 12 residues. Trimming shortened V by 6 bases and J by 5 bases, and 13 bases separated the two germline ends. CDR3 protein: CSAPTDGETQYF. The DNA for the CDR3 is TGCAGTGCCCCGACAGACGGGGAGACCCAGTACTTC.

This clonotype has ten or more counts. The chain has TRBV7-9 and TRBJ2-3, with 9 nucleotides matching TRBD2. The CDR3 sequence is 16 residues long. Germline trimming cut 4 bases from V and 0 bases from J; bases unmatched to any gene: 5. The germline gives CDR1 SEHNR, CDR2 FQNEAQ (reference sequence). CDR3 residues: CASSSGLAQSTDTQYF. The CDR3 DNA sequence: TGTGCCAGCAGCTCGGGACTAGCCCAGAGCACAGATACGCAGTATTTT.

This clonotype has at least ten counts. The genes are TRBV7-8 and TRBJ1-1; D perhaps matches TRBD1 (5 bases). There are 14 residues in the CDR3. Trimming pared 5 bases from V and 0 bases from J, leaving 10 bases between. Germline V gene lookup returns CDR1 SGHVS and CDR2 FQNEAQ. In DNA form, the CDR3 reads TGTGCCAGCAGCCCGACAGAACTGAACACTGAAGCTTTCTTT. Its translation is CASSPTELNTEAFF. Complete variable domain (other parts from reference TRBV7-8 and TRBJ1-1): GAGVSQSPRYKVAKRGQDVALRCDPISGHVSLFWYQQALGQGPEFLTYFQNEAQLDKSGLPSDRFFAERPEGSVSTLKIQRTQQEDSAVYLCASSPTELNTEAFFGQGTRLTVV.

This clonotype was counted at least ten times. The chain is built from TRBV10-3 and TRBJ1-1, with 7 bases identical to TRBD1. Germline CDR1 ENHRY, CDR2 SYGVKD. V lost 0 bases, J lost 1 base, and 2 bases stayed unmatched. This CDR3 spans 15 amino acids. In DNA, the CDR3 is TGTGCCATCAGTGAGTCGGGGACAGAGAACACTGAAGCTTTCTTT. It translates to CAISESGTENTEAFF.

This clonotype was observed at least ten times. V is TRBV27 and J is TRBJ2-2; possible D gene TRBD1, 6 bases. This CDR3 comprises 17 residues. Germline-derived CDR1 and CDR2 are MNHEY and SMNVEV (reference sequence). The V end lost 2 bases, the J end lost 4 bases, and 17 bases lay between the germline ends. CDR3 amino acids: CASSLRPRQGSTGELFF. In DNA form, the CDR3 reads TGTGCCAGCAGTTTACGGCCCCGGCAGGGGTCCACCGGGGAGCTGTTTTTT.

This clonotype was counted ten times or more. This chain connects TRBV30 to TRBJ2-7, with D uncertain. Germline V gene sequence: CDR1 GTSNPN, CDR2 SVGIG (reference sequence). Trimming took off 7 bases at V and 4 bases at J, with 11 bases between the two ends. The CDR3 is 11 amino acids. CDR3 DNA: TGTGCCTCCGCGACTGAGTACGAGCAGTACTTC. Its translation: CASATEYEQYF.

This clonotype appeared many times. The V gene is TRBV25-1, the J gene TRBJ1-5; D is unresolved. CDR1 and CDR2 from the germline V gene are MGHDK and SYGVNS. V lost 1 base to trimming and J lost 7 bases, with 5 bases between them. The CDR3 contains 12 residues. The CDR3 loop is CASSESGQPQHF. The CDR3 DNA follows: TGTGCCAGCAGTGAATCGGGGCAGCCCCAGCATTTT.

This clonotype was recorded many times. The J gene is TRBJ1-5, the V gene TRBV6-2 or TRBV6-3, with TRBD1 as a possible D gene (5 bases). Germline loops: CDR1 MNHEY, CDR2 SVGEGT. The CDR3 is 17 residues long. With 0 bases removed from V and 3 bases from J, the gap between germline ends came to 15 bases. The CDR3 loop is CASSYSRGRNINQPQHF. The CDR3 DNA reads TGTGCCAGCAGTTACTCAAGGGGACGGAACATCAATCAGCCCCAGCATTTT.

This clonotype was detected ten times or more. This chain uses TRBV29-1 with TRBJ2-6; 12 nucleotides agree with TRBD1. The V and J ends lost 5 bases and 0 bases, in that order; junction bases with no gene match: 8. The germline gives CDR1 SQVTM, CDR2 ANQGSEA. The CDR3 is made up of 18 amino acids. As DNA, the CDR3 is TGCAGCGTTCTATCCGGGACAGGGGGCTTCTCTGGGGCCAACGTCCTGACTTTC. The encoded protein is CSVLSGTGGFSGANVLTF. Together with reference TRBV29-1 and TRBJ2-6, the CDR3 gives the full variable domain: SAVISQKPSRDICQRGTSLTIQCQVDSQVTMMFWYRQQPGQSLTLIATANQGSEATYESGFVIDKFPISRPNLTFSTLTVSNMSPEDSSIYLCSVLSGTGGFSGANVLTFGAGSRLTVL.

This clonotype was observed many times. The V and J genes are TRBV12-3 or TRBV12-4 and TRBJ1-3; 7 bases match TRBD1. The CDR3 spans 12 residues. The V gene end was trimmed by 5 bases and the J gene end by 8 bases; junction bases not matched to a gene: 3. The CDR3 reads CASSTTGDTIYF. The CDR3 coding sequence is TGTGCCAGCAGTACCACAGGGGACACCATATATTTT.

In regard to this clonotype: A read error may account for a junction end that differs from germline. This chain joins TRBV4-1 and TRBJ1-1, with 8 bases matching TRBD1. Germline V lookup: CDR1 MGHRA, CDR2 YSYEKL. The CDR3 is made up of 15 amino acids. Written as DNA, the CDR3 is TGCGCCAGCAGCCTAACGCCCAGGGGGCAGGATGAAGCGTTCTTT. It encodes CASSLTPRGQDEAFF.

Ten or more counts support this clonotype. In nucleotides, the CDR3 is TGCGCCAGCAGCCTCCGGACGGGTCCAGCCCCTGAAGCTTTCTTT. It specifies CASSLRTGPAPEAFF. The rearrangement links TRBV4-3 to TRBJ1-1; unclear D gene. The CDR3 spans 15 residues. V was cut by 4 bases and J by 6 bases, with 18 bases left in between. The germline V gene has CDR1 LGHNA and CDR2 YSLEER.

This clonotype was observed once. The chain employs TRBV11-2 and TRBJ1-1; D is undetermined. The CDR3 extends over 13 amino acids. Germline-derived CDR1 and CDR2 are SGHAT and FQNNGV. V gave up 5 bases and J gave up 5 bases, with 12 bases separating them. CDR3 DNA sequence: TGTGCCAGCAGCCTCGAGATTCGGACTGAAGCTTTCTTT. It is translated as CASSLEIRTEAFF.

This clonotype was found a few times. The chain joins TRBV3-1 to TRBJ1-1; the match to TRBD1 covers 9 bases. In germline, CDR1 is LGHDT, CDR2 YNNKEL (reference sequence). This CDR3 contains 15 residues. V was clipped by 4 bases and J by 8 bases; unmatched bases: 11. The CDR3 loop is CASSRPRDRATEAFF. The CDR3, as DNA: TGTGCCAGCAGCCGCCCCCGGGACAGGGCAACCGAAGCTTTCTTT.

There are many counts of this clonotype. The chain carries TRBV7-8 and TRBJ2-3; 11 bases are shared with TRBD2. This CDR3 has 16 residues. Germline CDR1 and CDR2: SGHVS and FQNEAQ. J was trimmed by 7 bases and V by 5 bases; bases with no gene match: 11. The DNA for the CDR3 is TGTGCCAGCAGCCCCAGACTAGCGGGGATGGCCTATACGCAGTATTTT. This translates into CASSPRLAGMAYTQYF.

This chain's CDR3 is CASSLGGEQTQYF. CDR3 in DNA: TGTGCCAGCAGTTTGGGCGGGGAACAGACCCAGTACTTC. V gene TRBV6-5 combines with J gene TRBJ2-5; a weak D match, TRBD2 (6 bases). The CDR3 is 13 amino acids. Trimming shortened V by 4 bases and J by 6 bases, and 12 bases separated the two germline ends. Looked up from germline, CDR1 is MNHEY and CDR2 is SVGAGI.

The chain recombines TRBV11-3 with TRBJ2-5; D is unresolved. The CDR3 sequence is 12 residues long. Trimming took off 4 bases at V and 2 bases at J, with 5 bases between the two ends. The germline CDR1 and CDR2 sequences are SGHNT and YENEEA. CDR3 coding DNA: TGTGCCAGCAGCTCCAGACAAGAGACCCAGTACTTC. This codes for CASSSRQETQYF.

Many counts were recorded for this clonotype. This chain uses TRBV12-3 or TRBV12-4 with TRBJ2-2, with unresolved D. This CDR3 contains 13 residues. The V gene lost 6 bases and the J gene lost 8 bases, with 13 bases spanning the gap. The CDR3 region is CASSKAVGGELFF. CDR3 coding DNA: TGTGCCAGCAGCAAAGCCGTGGGGGGGGAGCTGTTTTTT.